Presented here are 29 T cell receptor beta chains from one specimen sequenced in a study of sequential checkpoint blockade in melanoma. Treatment defined: randomized to nivolumab then ipilimumab (arm A) or the reverse (arm B). TCRdb's table, derived via immunoSEQ multiplex PCR, lists solely in-frame clones and lacks some. This table has approximately 22,000 clones, almost 85% appearing once. The sequencing used CD8+ T cells sorted from blood (inferred from file names), collected from a patient given nivolumab and ipilimumab in sequence. The receptors originated from a human donor with melanoma.

This chain connects TRBV5-5 to TRBJ1-5, with TRBD1 identical over 7 bases. CDR3 length: 17 amino acids. V shed 4 bases, J shed 7 bases, and the junction held 17 bases outside the gene matches. Germline V gene data show CDR1 as SGHKS and CDR2 as YYEKEE (reference sequence). The CDR3 sequence: CASSPTGLTGRNQPQHF. CDR3 sequence (DNA): TGTGCCAGCAGCCCCACTGGACTGACAGGGCGGAACCAGCCCCAGCATTTT. Combining the CDR3 with reference TRBV5-5 and TRBJ1-5 gives the whole variable domain DAGVTQSPTHLIKTRGQQVTLRCSPISGHKSVSWYQQVLGQGPQFIFQYYEKEERGRGNFPDRFSARQFPNYSSELNVNALLLGDSALYLCASSPTGLTGRNQPQHFGDGTRLSIL.

This clone has just one count. J is TRBJ1-4 and V is TRBV5-5; TRBD1 might be the D (5 bases). The V end was cut by 0 bases, the J end by 2 bases, with 11 bases between. The CDR3 is 16 residues long. CDR1 SGHKS and CDR2 YYEKEE come from the germline V gene (reference sequence). This CDR3 reads CASSLAGGSTNEKLFF. CDR3 coding DNA: TGTGCCAGCAGCTTGGCCGGGGGATCTACTAATGAAAAACTGTTTTTT.

The chain recombines TRBV7-9 with TRBJ1-2; no definite D call. CDR3 length: 11 residues. Germline V gene sequence: CDR1 SEHNR, CDR2 FQNEAQ (reference sequence). V gave up 8 bases and J gave up 0 bases, with 4 bases separating them. CDR3 loop: CASRSNYGYTF. CDR3 nucleotides: TGTGCCAGCCGGTCTAACTATGGCTACACCTTC.

The V call is TRBV11-3, the J call TRBJ2-2, with 13 bases that match TRBD2. The CDR3 sequence is 17 residues long. V shed 1 base, J shed 4 bases, and the junction held 3 bases outside the gene matches. CDR1 and CDR2 (germline): SGHNT, YENEEA. In nucleotides, the CDR3 is TGTGCCAGCAGCTTAGGAGGACTAGCGGGAGCCACCGGGGAGCTGTTTTTT. It translates to CASSLGGLAGATGELFF.

This clone was observed once. The chain carries TRBV19 and TRBJ1-5, with no clear D. Germline V gene lookup returns CDR1 LNHDA and CDR2 SQIVND (reference sequence). The V gene lost 6 bases and the J gene lost 5 bases, with 14 bases spanning the gap. The CDR3 contains 14 residues. The CDR3 spells CASSTRTDYQPQHF. The CDR3 nucleotides are TGTGCCAGTAGCACCAGGACGGACTATCAGCCCCAGCATTTT. The full variable domain, with the rest looked up from reference TRBV19 and TRBJ1-5, is DGGITQSPKYLFRKEGQNVTLSCEQNLNHDAMYWYRQDPGQGLRLIYYSQIVNDFQKGDIAEGYSVSREKKESFPLTVTSAQKNPTAFYLCASSTRTDYQPQHFGDGTRLSIL.

The CDR3 sequence is CASSYSGTGTDTQYF. The CDR3 bases are TGTGCCAGCAGTTACTCGGGGACAGGGACAGATACGCAGTATTTT. The chain recombines TRBV6-6 with TRBJ2-3, with 9 bases aligning to TRBD1. CDR1 and CDR2 (germline): MNHNY, SVGAGI (reference sequence). This CDR3 has 15 residues. V dropped 0 bases and J dropped 3; count of bases not matched to a gene: 1.

This clone was seen a few times. V usage is TRBV28 and J usage is TRBJ2-7; TRBD1 matches 8 bases. This CDR3 comprises 14 residues. Per the germline V gene, CDR1 is MDHEN and CDR2 is SYDVKM. V trimming: 5 bases; J trimming: 5 bases; junction bases outside the gene matches: 8. The CDR3, as DNA: TGTGCCAGCAGTCCACGGACAGGGTACCACGAGCAGTACTTC. This codes for CASSPRTGYHEQYF.

The chain is built from TRBV6-5 and TRBJ2-7; 14 bases fit TRBD2. Trimming at V came to 2 bases and at J to 5 bases, leaving 2 bases not matched to a gene. Germline V gene lookup returns CDR1 MNHEY and CDR2 SVGAGI. The CDR3 is 15 residues long. The CDR3 loop is CASSYGGLAGDEQYF. The CDR3 DNA follows: TGTGCCAGCAGTTACGGGGGACTAGCGGGAGACGAGCAGTACTTC.

Here the CDR3 reads CASSADRGGNIQYF. The CDR3 DNA reads as TGTGCCAGCAGCGCGGACAGGGGCGGAAACATTCAGTACTTC. This rearrangement joins TRBV9 to TRBJ2-4; TRBD1 agrees at 9 bases. The germline V gene has CDR1 SGDLS and CDR2 YYNGEE. Trimming took 3 bases from V and 6 from J; bases not matched to a gene: 4. The CDR3 sequence is 14 residues long.

The V and J genes are TRBV7-2 and TRBJ2-5; 15 bases match TRBD2. With 4 bases clipped from V and 2 bases from J, the junction kept 2 bases outside the gene matches. The germline V gene encodes CDR1 SGHTA and CDR2 FQGNSA. This CDR3 has 16 amino acids. CDR3 sequence reads: CASSSGLAGGQETQYF. The CDR3 DNA is TGTGCCAGCAGCTCCGGACTAGCGGGAGGGCAAGAGACCCAGTACTTC. Based on the CDR3 plus reference TRBV7-2 and TRBJ2-5, the full variable domain is GAGVSQSPSNKVTEKGKDVELRCDPISGHTALYWYRQSLGQGLEFLIYFQGNSAPDKSGLPSDRFSAERTGGSVSTLTIQRTQQEDSAVYLCASSSGLAGGQETQYFGPGTRLLVL.

The J gene is TRBJ1-1, the V gene TRBV5-6; 7 bases agree with TRBD1. Looked up from germline, CDR1 is SGHDT and CDR2 is YYEEEE. J was trimmed by 8 bases and V by 3 bases; bases with no gene match: 7. The CDR3 runs to 13 residues. This CDR3 reads CASSWDRDREAFF. The CDR3 DNA is TGTGCCAGCAGCTGGGACAGAGACAGGGAAGCTTTCTTT.

This chain uses TRBV6-5 with TRBJ2-1; TRBD2 agrees at 13 bases. Germline values: CDR1 MNHEY, CDR2 SVGAGI. V shed 4 bases and J 7 bases; nucleotides not matched to a gene: 4. The CDR3 spans 15 residues. This CDR3 reads CASSWTSGSSNEQFF. Here the CDR3 DNA reads TGTGCCAGCAGTTGGACTAGCGGGAGCAGTAATGAGCAGTTCTTC.

The rearrangement links TRBV7-2 to TRBJ2-1; D may be TRBD2 (6 bases). With 1 base removed from V and 0 bases from J, the gap between germline ends came to 7 bases. This CDR3 region has 15 residues. Germline V gene data show CDR1 as SGHTA and CDR2 as FQGNSA. CDR3 coding DNA: TGTGCCAGCAGCTTAGTAGCGGTCTCCTACAATGAGCAGTTCTTC. Its translation: CASSLVAVSYNEQFF. Drawing the rest from reference TRBV7-2 and TRBJ2-1, the complete variable domain is GAGVSQSPSNKVTEKGKDVELRCDPISGHTALYWYRQSLGQGLEFLIYFQGNSAPDKSGLPSDRFSAERTGGSVSTLTIQRTQQEDSAVYLCASSLVAVSYNEQFFGPGTRLTVL.

This chain's CDR3 is CASSVRTGRSTGELFF. Written as DNA, the CDR3 is TGTGCCAGCAGCGTCCGGACAGGGAGGAGCACCGGGGAGCTGTTTTTT. J is TRBJ2-2 and V is TRBV9; 8 nucleotides match TRBD1. CDR1 and CDR2 (germline): SGDLS, YYNGEE. This CDR3 comprises 16 residues. The trim removed 2 bases at V and 4 bases at J, leaving 7 bases unmatched.

This clone appeared a single time. J is TRBJ2-7 and V is TRBV6-6; TRBD2 matches at 11 bases. Germline loops: CDR1 MNHNY, CDR2 SVGAGI (reference sequence). Trimming took 6 bases from V and 9 from J; bases not matched to a gene: 10. The CDR3 is 14 amino acids. The CDR3 loop reads CASSFPGLADLQYF. For the CDR3, the DNA is TGTGCCAGCAGCTTTCCGGGACTAGCGGATTTGCAGTACTTC.

The chain recombines TRBV28 with TRBJ2-4; 9 nucleotides match TRBD1. V dropped 4 bases and J dropped 6; count of bases not matched to a gene: 4. The CDR3 has 14 amino acids. The germline V gene encodes CDR1 MDHEN and CDR2 SYDVKM. CDR3 sequence reads: CASSSRTGVNIQYF. DNA of the CDR3: TGTGCCAGCAGTTCCCGGACAGGGGTAAACATTCAGTACTTC.

CDR3 in amino acids: CASTHALAGTYNEQFF. CDR3 bases: TGTGCCAGCACTCACGCCCTGGCGGGAACCTACAATGAGCAGTTCTTC. The rearrangement joins TRBV27 to TRBJ2-1; D may be TRBD2 (6 bases). CDR1 and CDR2 from the germline V gene are MNHEY and SMNVEV (reference sequence). The CDR3 length is 16 residues. With 7 bases removed from V and 2 bases from J, the gap between germline ends came to 18 bases.

V and J are TRBV5-1 and TRBJ2-2; 7 nucleotides line up with TRBD2. The CDR3 spans 15 residues. The V gene end was trimmed by 4 bases and the J gene end by 7 bases; junction bases not matched to a gene: 10. Germline V gene data show CDR1 as SGHRS and CDR2 as YFSETQ. The CDR3 coding sequence is TGCGCCAGCAGCCGTGTAGCGGGTTATGACGGGGAGCTGTTTTTT. It encodes CASSRVAGYDGELFF.

This chain links TRBV27 with TRBJ2-2, with 7 bases fitting TRBD1. The V gene end was trimmed by 5 bases and the J gene end by 4 bases; junction bases not matched to a gene: 7. CDR1 and CDR2 from the germline V gene are MNHEY and SMNVEV (reference sequence). The CDR3 is made up of 15 amino acids. For the CDR3, the DNA is TGTGCCAGCAGTCCAACAGGGGCGGGCACCGGGGAGCTGTTTTTT. This sequence encodes CASSPTGAGTGELFF.

The chain couples TRBV6-5 to TRBJ2-3; tentatively, D is TRBD2 (5 bases). The CDR3 runs to 15 residues. V dropped 3 bases and J dropped 1 base, with 11 bases sitting between them. CDR1 and CDR2 (germline): MNHEY, SVGAGI. CDR3 residues: CASSYGSDRTDTQYF. The CDR3 DNA sequence: TGTGCCAGCAGTTATGGGAGCGACCGCACAGATACGCAGTATTTT.

The J gene is TRBJ1-2, the V gene TRBV7-2; 10 nucleotides line up with TRBD1. J gave up 8 bases and V 5 bases, and 5 bases lay outside the gene matches. Germline values: CDR1 SGHTA, CDR2 FQGNSA. This CDR3 comprises 13 residues. CDR3 sequence (DNA): TGTGCCAGCAGCCGAGGACAGGGGGACGGCTACACCTTC. It translates to CASSRGQGDGYTF.

The chain combines TRBV5-1 with TRBJ1-1, with a tentative D call TRBD1 (6 bases). CDR1 and CDR2 from the germline V gene are SGHRS and YFSETQ. The V gene lost 4 bases and the J gene lost 1 base, with 17 bases spanning the gap. The CDR3 consists of 16 residues. The CDR3 bases are TGCGCCAGCAGCCGCCGGCCGGACAGCTCGAACACTGAAGCTTTCTTT. Its protein product is CASSRRPDSSNTEAFF.

The count of this clone is one. The chain couples TRBV19 to TRBJ2-5; weak D call: TRBD1 (6 bases). This CDR3 is built from 13 residues. Trimming left V 3 bases short and J 5 bases short, with 10 bases between. CDR1 is LNHDA and CDR2 is SQIVND in the germline V gene (reference sequence). CDR3 in amino acids: CASSISGGETQYF. CDR3 DNA: TGTGCCAGTAGTATCAGTGGGGGCGAGACCCAGTACTTC.

This clone was counted between two and nine times. This chain connects TRBV28 to TRBJ1-2; unclear D gene. CDR1 and CDR2 from the germline V gene are MDHEN and SYDVKM. V was clipped by 6 bases and J by 3 bases, with 14 bases between them. This CDR3 comprises 14 residues. The CDR3 nucleotides are TGTGCCAGCAGCACGGCCGAGGGCTACTATGGCTACACCTTC. Amino acids: CASSTAEGYYGYTF.

This rearrangement joins TRBV5-6 to TRBJ2-3; 7 positions agree with TRBD2. Germline CDR1 reads SGHDT; CDR2 reads YYEEEE. There are 18 residues in the CDR3. V was clipped by 4 bases and J by 0 bases; unmatched bases: 14. The CDR3 DNA is TGTGCCAGCAGCCCCCGGGGAGCGGGATACCTTAGCACAGATACGCAGTATTTT. Protein: CASSPRGAGYLSTDTQYF.

This chain connects TRBV5-4 to TRBJ2-3; a weak D match, TRBD2 (6 bases). Between the trimmed V and J ends, which lost 0 bases and 1 base, there was a span of 9 bases. The germline gives CDR1 SGHNT, CDR2 YYREEE (reference sequence). The CDR3 runs to 15 residues. The DNA of the CDR3 is TGTGCCAGCAGCTTGGAGGGACTGGGCACAGATACGCAGTATTTT. Translation: CASSLEGLGTDTQYF.

The chain employs TRBV28 and TRBJ2-3; tentative D call: TRBD1 (6 bases). The CDR3 contains 13 residues. V lost 7 bases and J lost 3, with 11 bases in between. Per the germline V gene, CDR1 is MDHEN and CDR2 is SYDVKM. Written as DNA, the CDR3 is TGTGCCAGCAAGGGTAGGGGGACAGATACGCAGTATTTT. It translates to CASKGRGTDTQYF.

The chain combines TRBV6-6 with TRBJ2-5; 11 bases align to TRBD1. With 7 bases clipped from V and 0 bases from J, the junction kept 7 bases outside the gene matches. Germline CDR1 reads MNHNY; CDR2 reads SVGAGI (reference sequence). The CDR3 extends over 16 amino acids. The CDR3 sequence: CASTMDRGRYQETQYF. The CDR3 region has the DNA TGTGCCAGCACCATGGACAGGGGGCGATACCAAGAGACCCAGTACTTC.

The CDR3, as DNA: TGTGCCAGCAGCTTACTGACAGGGACTTTCGGTGGCTACACCTTC. It yields the protein CASSLLTGTFGGYTF. This rearrangement joins TRBV7-2 to TRBJ1-2; 7 positions agree with TRBD1. The V and J ends lost 2 bases and 7 bases, in that order; junction bases with no gene match: 10. There are 15 residues in the CDR3. Germline loops: CDR1 SGHTA, CDR2 FQGNSA.